This paragraph covers one T cell receptor (beta chain) sequence. Its antigen is unidentified. Assay used: immunoSEQ multiplex PCR; TCRdb lists only in-frame clones, some missing. The sample records roughly 170,000 clones, 94% being singletons. The data were taken from a study of T cell responses to AZD1222 COVID-19 vaccine. Overall study findings and caveats: Baseline antibody screening turned up just six seropositive AZD1222 recipients. An increase in Spike-specific TCR breadth and depth was observed after two AZD1222 doses. Samples come after the peak T cell response, not at day 14. The donor group comprised mostly white British people and more females; the analysis possibly underestimated clonal diversity.

The specimen comprised peripheral blood, sampled 28 days after the second AZD1222 dose. The receptor's source is an adult who received the AZD1222 COVID-19 vaccine.

The CDR3, as DNA: TGTGCCAGTAGTATAGCTGACGCGTTTGAGGAAGCTTTCTTT. Protein product: CASSIADAFEEAFF. This chain connects TRBV19 to TRBJ1-1; D uncertain. The germline V and J ends were trimmed by 1 base and 8 bases, with 14 bases remaining between them. Germline loops: CDR1 LNHDA, CDR2 SQIVND (reference sequence). CDR3 length equals 14 residues.